A single sample is the source of the 29 T cell receptor beta chains below, sequenced in a study of blood T cell repertoires in COVID-19. Method: immunoSEQ multiplex PCR; TCRdb's copy keeps in-frame clones and lacks some. The sample yields hundreds of thousands of clones, roughly 85% seen once. The sequenced material came from PBMCs or T cells enriched from blood (not recorded which). These receptors were collected from a man aged 25 to 40 who had recovered from COVID-19.

The rearrangement joins TRBV27 to TRBJ1-4; 10 bases match TRBD1. V trimming: 5 bases; J trimming: 7 bases; junction bases outside the gene matches: 4. This CDR3 region has 14 residues. CDR1 is MNHEY and CDR2 is SMNVEV in the germline V gene (reference sequence). The CDR3 region is CASSRTGGSEKLFF. The CDR3 DNA sequence: TGTGCCAGCAGTCGGACAGGGGGAAGTGAAAAACTGTTTTTT. Looking up the rest from reference TRBV27 and TRBJ1-4 gives the full variable domain: EAQVTQNPRYLITVTGKKLTVTCSQNMNHEYMSWYRQDPGLGLRQIYYSMNVEVTDKGDVPEGYKVSRKEKRNFPLILESPSPNQTSLYFCASSRTGGSEKLFFGSGTQLSVL.

The V call is TRBV18, the J call TRBJ1-1; D uncertain. The CDR3 totals 14 residues. The V and J ends lost 3 bases and 3 bases respectively, with 11 bases between them. CDR1 is KGHSH and CDR2 is LQKENI in the germline V gene. The CDR3 sequence is CASSPRGGDTEAFF. The CDR3 nucleotides are TGTGCCAGCTCACCGAGAGGTGGTGACACTGAAGCTTTCTTT.

The chain links TRBV7-6 to TRBJ2-1; 8 bases agree with TRBD2. The CDR3 has 18 residues. After removal of 1 base from V and 9 bases from J, the junction contained 17 bases not matched to a gene. Germline assignment: CDR1 SGHVS and CDR2 FNYEAQ. CDR3: CASSLGPPGAGAGGEQFF. The CDR3 DNA sequence: TGTGCCAGCAGCTTAGGCCCCCCGGGGGCGGGGGCGGGGGGTGAGCAGTTCTTC. The full variable domain, its missing parts supplied by reference TRBV7-6 and TRBJ2-1, is GAGVSQSPRYKVTKRGQDVALRCDPISGHVSLYWYRQALGQGPEFLTYFNYEAQQDKSGLPNDRFSAERPEGSISTLTIQRTEQRDSAMYRCASSLGPPGAGAGGEQFFGPGTRLTVL.

The chain is built from TRBV11-3 and TRBJ2-5; D is unclear. V lost 5 bases to trimming and J lost 0 bases, with 4 bases between them. Germline loops: CDR1 SGHNT, CDR2 YENEEA. CDR3 length: 12 residues. In DNA form, the CDR3 reads TGTGCCAGCAGCCGGGACCAAGAGACCCAGTACTTC. The encoded protein is CASSRDQETQYF.

The V gene is TRBV2, the J gene TRBJ1-5; tentative D call: TRBD1 (6 bases). Per germline, CDR1 SNHLY and CDR2 FYNNEI. The CDR3 runs to 15 residues. The V and J ends lost 6 bases and 1 base respectively, with 13 bases between them. The CDR3 is CASRGGGGSNQPQHF. The CDR3 nucleotides are TGTGCCAGCAGAGGAGGGGGGGGGAGCAATCAGCCCCAGCATTTT.

This clone has a handful of counts. The chain employs TRBV6-5 and TRBJ2-6; D gene ambiguous. Germline values: CDR1 MNHEY, CDR2 SVGAGI. The CDR3 covers 15 residues. The germline V and J ends were trimmed by 7 bases and 0 bases, with 10 bases remaining between them. Here the CDR3 DNA reads TGTGCCAGCACCTCACAAGACTCTGGGGCCAACGTCCTGACTTTC. Translated, it gives CASTSQDSGANVLTF.

The rearrangement links TRBV3-1 (or the pseudogene TRBV3-2) to TRBJ1-1; D ambiguous. The length of the CDR3 is 12 residues. Between the trimmed V and J ends, which lost 7 bases and 10 bases, there was a span of 16 bases. The germline V gene encodes CDR1 LGHDT and CDR2 YNNKEL (reference sequence). The CDR3 DNA is TGTGCCAGCACCACCCTTACTAGCCCAGCTTTCTTT. It translates to CASTTLTSPAFF.

J is TRBJ1-4 and V is TRBV29-1, with TRBD1 as a possible D gene (6 bases). Between the trimmed V and J ends, which lost 6 bases and 3 bases, there was a span of 8 bases. The germline gives CDR1 SQVTM, CDR2 ANQGSEA. The CDR3 runs 12 residues. The CDR3 nucleotides are TGCAGCGTCGGACAGCCTAATGAAAAACTGTTTTTT. The encoded protein is CSVGQPNEKLFF.

The chain couples TRBV7-8 to TRBJ1-5; D uncertain. Germline V gives CDR1 SGHVS, CDR2 FQNEAQ. V was cut by 3 bases and J by 7 bases, with 10 bases left in between. The length of the CDR3 is 13 residues. The CDR3 bases are TGTGCCAGCAGCTTTGAGGGAGGGCAGCCCCAGCATTTT. Translating gives CASSFEGGQPQHF.

This chain joins TRBV13 and TRBJ2-3, with D perhaps matching TRBD1 (5 bases). CDR3 size: 14 residues. The V gene lost 5 bases and the J gene lost 0 bases, with 9 bases spanning the gap. The germline V gene encodes CDR1 PRHDT and CDR2 FYEKMQ (reference sequence). For the CDR3, the DNA is TGTGCCAGCAGCCGACAGTCAAGCACAGATACGCAGTATTTT. Residues: CASSRQSSTDTQYF.

The chain recombines TRBV7-2 with TRBJ2-1; 11 bases fit TRBD2. Germline V gene sequence: CDR1 SGHTA, CDR2 FQGNSA. The CDR3 is made up of 16 amino acids. V shed 5 bases, J shed 2 bases, and the junction held 5 bases outside the gene matches. This chain's CDR3 is CASSRRLAGTYNEQFF. The CDR3 DNA follows: TGTGCCAGCAGCCGCAGACTAGCGGGGACCTACAATGAGCAGTTCTTC.

The sample holds a few counts of this clone. The chain uses TRBV14 and TRBJ1-2, with D possibly being TRBD1 (6 bases). This CDR3 comprises 15 residues. Per the germline V gene, CDR1 is SGHDN and CDR2 is FVKESK. Trimming left V 4 bases short and J 3 bases short, with 15 bases between. CDR3 in amino acids: CASSRGPAKDYGYTF. In nucleotides, the CDR3 is TGTGCCAGCAGCCGGGGGCCCGCCAAGGACTATGGCTACACCTTC.

The rearrangement joins TRBV19 to TRBJ1-4; D is ambiguous. The CDR3 runs 14 residues. The germline gives CDR1 LNHDA, CDR2 SQIVND (reference sequence). Trimming stripped 5 bases from V and 8 bases from J, with 15 bases between. Written as DNA, the CDR3 is TGTGCCAGTAGTCGGTCCGTTCGAGGGGAAAAACTGTTTTTT. Translating it yields CASSRSVRGEKLFF.

V usage is TRBV10-2 and J usage is TRBJ1-1; D possibly corresponds to TRBD1 (6 bases). The CDR3 totals 13 residues. Trimming stripped 5 bases from V and 11 bases from J, with 18 bases between. Germline CDR1 and CDR2: WSHSY and SAAADI. CDR3 sequence reads: CASSSWRGRVAFF. CDR3 DNA sequence: TGCGCCAGCAGTTCCTGGCGGGGGCGCGTGGCTTTCTTT.

The chain recombines TRBV7-6 with TRBJ2-5, with a weak D call TRBD1 (5 bases). Germline lookup yields CDR1 SGHVS and CDR2 FNYEAQ. Trimming took off 4 bases at V and 5 bases at J, with 14 bases between the two ends. The CDR3 is 14 residues long. This CDR3 reads CASSSQGLGETQYF. The CDR3 DNA follows: TGTGCCAGCAGCTCCCAGGGCCTGGGGGAGACCCAGTACTTC.

This clone occurred a few times. This sequence joins TRBV24-1 and TRBJ2-2; D is possibly TRBD1 (5 bases). The germline gives CDR1 KGHDR, CDR2 SFDVKD. The CDR3 contains 16 residues. V lost 9 bases and J 5 bases, leaving 21 bases between the germline ends. The CDR3, as DNA: TGTGCCACCCCCTCCAAAGGGGTTTATGGAACCGGGGAGCTGTTTTTT. This gives the protein CATPSKGVYGTGELFF.

The chain uses TRBV2 and TRBJ1-5; D gene ambiguous. This CDR3 is built from 15 residues. CDR1 is SNHLY, CDR2 FYNNEI, per germline. Trimming cost V 4 bases and J 1 base, with 11 bases left between them. This CDR3 reads CASSVGGSSNQPQHF. CDR3 in DNA: TGTGCCAGCAGTGTTGGAGGGTCGAGCAATCAGCCCCAGCATTTT.

This chain uses TRBV7-9 with TRBJ2-2; 8 bases line up with TRBD2. Per germline, CDR1 SEHNR and CDR2 FQNEAQ (reference sequence). V lost 4 bases and J lost 4; bases outside the gene matches: 5. CDR3 length: 15 amino acids. CDR3 sequence reads: CASSSDAGGTGELFF. The CDR3 bases are TGTGCCAGCAGCTCAGACGCGGGGGGCACCGGGGAGCTGTTTTTT. The variable domain in full, with the rest retrieved from reference TRBV7-9 and TRBJ2-2, is DTGVSQNPRHKITKRGQNVTFRCDPISEHNRLYWYRQTLGQGPEFLTYFQNEAQLEKSRLLSDRFSAERPKGSFSTLEIQRTEQGDSAMYLCASSSDAGGTGELFFGEGSRLTVL.

This chain joins TRBV10-1 and TRBJ1-2; no definite D call. V was pared by 7 bases and J by 3 bases, with 9 bases between. The CDR3 consists of 12 residues. Germline V gives CDR1 WNHNN, CDR2 SYGVQD (reference sequence). The CDR3 region is CASTTDDYGYTF. The CDR3 bases are TGCGCCAGCACCACAGATGACTATGGCTACACCTTC.

Regarding this clone: Its ends do not fully match the called genes, so a read error is possible. This chain links TRBV7-9 with TRBJ2-3; 8 bases agree with TRBD1. The CDR3 has 12 amino acids. Germline-derived CDR1 and CDR2 are SEHNR and FQNEAQ (reference sequence). CDR3 DNA: TGTGCCAGCAGCTACAAGACAGGGGCAGAGGATTTT. Amino acids: CASSYKTGAEDF. Together with reference TRBV7-9 and TRBJ2-3, the CDR3 gives the full variable domain: DTGVSQNPRHKITKRGQNVTFRCDPISEHNRLYWYRQTLGQGPEFLTYFQNEAQLEKSRLLSDRFSAERPKGSFSTLEIQRTEQGDSAMYLCASSYKTGAEDFGPGTRLTVL.

The chain uses TRBV5-1 and TRBJ2-7; 7 bases are shared with TRBD1. The CDR3 has 13 residues. Trimming took 5 bases from V and 6 from J; bases not matched to a gene: 8. CDR1 and CDR2 from the germline V gene are SGHRS and YFSETQ. The CDR3 DNA follows: TGCGCCAGCAGACCTGGACAGGCTGGCGAGCAGTACTTC. Encoded protein: CASRPGQAGEQYF.

The chain combines TRBV6-6 with TRBJ1-2; 9 nucleotides match TRBD1. In germline, CDR1 is MNHNY, CDR2 SVGAGI (reference sequence). This CDR3 contains 13 residues. V was clipped by 6 bases and J by 5 bases; unmatched bases: 4. The CDR3, as DNA: TGTGCCAGCAGGACAGGGGGAGGTTATGGCTACACCTTC. The encoded protein is CASRTGGGYGYTF.

This clone was counted only a few times. The rearrangement links TRBV11-3 to TRBJ1-3; no clear D. In germline, CDR1 is SGHNT, CDR2 YENEEA. This CDR3 comprises 15 residues. The ends were cut back, 5 bases at V and 0 bases at J, with 11 bases in the middle. The chain's CDR3 is CASSPGGPSGNTIYF. The DNA for the CDR3 is TGTGCCAGCAGCCCTGGAGGGCCCTCTGGAAACACCATATATTTT.

Here the CDR3 reads CSSQGAEETQYF. Written as DNA, the CDR3 is TGCAGCTCGCAGGGGGCGGAAGAGACCCAGTACTTC. This chain uses TRBV29-1 with TRBJ2-5, with TRBD1 identical over 8 bases. Trimming at V came to 8 bases and at J to 3 bases, leaving 5 bases not matched to a gene. Germline lookup yields CDR1 SQVTM and CDR2 ANQGSEA. The CDR3 is 12 residues long.

The rearrangement joins TRBV7-9 to TRBJ2-2, with TRBD1 matching 9 bases. V shed 6 bases and J 6 bases; nucleotides not matched to a gene: 14. This CDR3 spans 17 amino acids. Germline CDR1 and CDR2: SEHNR and FQNEAQ (reference sequence). In DNA, the CDR3 is TGTGCCAGCAGGGCCCGGGACAGGGACGCCACCGCCGGGGAGCTGTTTTTT. Translating it yields CASRARDRDATAGELFF.

The DNA for the CDR3 is TGTGCCAGCAGCCTGTGGACTAGCGGGGGGGAGAGGGAGCAGTACTTC. It codes for CASSLWTSGGEREQYF. The V and J genes are TRBV3-1 (or the pseudogene TRBV3-2) and TRBJ2-7, with 15 bases matching TRBD2. Germline V gene lookup returns CDR1 LGHDT and CDR2 YNNKEL (reference sequence). The CDR3 extends over 16 amino acids. V dropped 4 bases and J dropped 7; count of bases not matched to a gene: 8.

This clone was observed a few times. This chain joins TRBV3-1 (or the pseudogene TRBV3-2) and TRBJ1-5; 8 positions match TRBD1. V shed 1 base, J shed 4 bases, and the junction held 3 bases outside the gene matches. This CDR3 contains 15 residues. CDR1 and CDR2 (germline): LGHDT, YNNKEL (reference sequence). The CDR3 sequence: CASSQGTGRNQPQHF. Written as DNA, the CDR3 is TGTGCCAGCAGCCAAGGGACAGGGAGGAATCAGCCCCAGCATTTT.

The chain has TRBV7-9 and TRBJ1-1, with D unresolved. CDR3 length: 14 residues. Trimming cost V 4 bases and J 3 bases, with 12 bases left between them. The V gene's germline CDR1 is SEHNR and CDR2 FQNEAQ (reference sequence). The CDR3 DNA sequence: TGTGCCAGCAGCTGGTCCGGTGGAGACACTGAAGCTTTCTTT. It translates to CASSWSGGDTEAFF. The full variable domain, in which reference TRBV7-9 and TRBJ1-1 provide the parts outside the CDR3, is DTGVSQNPRHKITKRGQNVTFRCDPISEHNRLYWYRQTLGQGPEFLTYFQNEAQLEKSRLLSDRFSAERPKGSFSTLEIQRTEQGDSAMYLCASSWSGGDTEAFFGQGTRLTVV.

The V gene is TRBV11-3, the J gene TRBJ2-7; TRBD2 might be the D (5 bases). V was pared by 5 bases and J by 7 bases, with 12 bases between. From germline, CDR1 is SGHNT and CDR2 YENEEA. This CDR3 has 12 amino acids. The CDR3 spells CASSRGRGEQYF. In DNA form, the CDR3 reads TGTGCCAGCAGCCGAGGGCGAGGTGAGCAGTACTTC.